Listed below are T cell receptor beta chains from one sample, sequenced in a study of blood T cell repertoires in COVID-19. Method: immunoSEQ multiplex PCR; TCRdb's copy keeps in-frame clones and lacks some. Here the sample spans about 260,000 clones, 90% being singletons. The sequencing sample was made of PBMCs or T cells enriched from blood (not recorded which). These receptors all stem from a man aged 50 to 60 who had been exposed to COVID-19. The CDR3 runs from the conserved cysteine through the conserved F or W. Fields, in order: D gene, CDR3 length, V gene, clone size, J gene, CDR3 protein, CDR3 DNA. The D gene is left open where the match is weak. Only some rows state a clone size, as once, few, many or a class for expanded clones.

NA	16	TRBV3-1/TRBV3-2	once	TRBJ2-5	CASSQGGRERGETQYF	TGTGCCAGCAGCCAAGGGGGACGGGAGAGGGGAGAGACCCAGTACTTC
TRBD2	15	TRBV9	NA	TRBJ2-5	CASSVETSGGETQYF	TGTGCCAGCAGCGTAGAGACTAGCGGGGGTGAGACCCAGTACTTC
TRBD1	14	TRBV5-4	NA	TRBJ1-1	CASKRDRRGTEAFF	TGTGCCAGCAAGCGGGACAGGCGAGGTACTGAAGCTTTCTTT
NA	14	TRBV6-1	NA	TRBJ2-7	CASSEGAGPYEQYF	TGTGCCAGCAGTGAAGGGGCAGGGCCCTACGAGCAGTACTTC
TRBD1	13	TRBV2	NA	TRBJ1-1	CASSPTGVTEAFF	TGTGCCAGCAGTCCAACAGGGGTTACTGAAGCTTTCTTT
TRBD1	17	TRBV6-1	once	TRBJ2-2	CASSALLIGQVAGELFF	TGTGCCAGCAGTGCCCTTCTCATAGGACAGGTAGCCGGGGAGCTGTTTTTT
NA	13	TRBV12-3/TRBV12-4	NA	TRBJ1-1	CASSLGGMAEAFF	TGTGCCAGCAGTTTGGGGGGGATGGCTGAAGCTTTCTTT
NA	15	TRBV9	NA	TRBJ1-2	CASSPTPGGGYGYTF	TGTGCCAGCAGCCCTACCCCTGGGGGGGGTTACGGCTACACCTTC
NA	14	TRBV18	NA	TRBJ2-5	CASSPPSREETQYF	TGTGCCAGCTCACCACCCTCCAGGGAAGAGACCCAGTACTTC
NA	13	TRBV7-3	NA	TRBJ2-5	CASSSQYQGTQYF	TGTGCCAGCAGCTCCCAGTACCAGGGGACCCAGTACTTC
TRBD1	16	TRBV6-5	NA	TRBJ1-1	CASSYSAGQKNTEAFF	TGTGCCAGCAGTTACTCCGCGGGACAGAAGAACACTGAAGCTTTCTTT
NA	14	TRBV25-1	once	TRBJ2-2	CASMGPTNTGELFF	TGTGCCAGCATGGGGCCAACGAACACCGGGGAGCTGTTTTTT